One and the same sample provided the 29 T cell receptor beta chains below, sequenced in a study of graft-versus-host responses after intestinal transplantation. The antigens for these receptors are not known. The protocol was immunoSEQ multiplex PCR, while the TCRdb copy is restricted to in-frame clones and leaves out a portion. The repertoire includes over 40,000 clones, approximately 95% of them detected once, and about 0.55% sits in the top ten. Sequencing used unstimulated CD8+ T cells sorted from spleen or lymph node cells, obtained before transplant. Every receptor here comes from a human donor who was the organ donor for an intestinal transplant.

V is TRBV7-9 and J is TRBJ2-3; D gene unclear. CDR3 length: 14 residues. Trimming removed 3 bases from V and 3 bases from J, with 10 bases in between. Germline CDR1 and CDR2: SEHNR and FQNEAQ (reference sequence). CDR3 coding DNA: TGTGCCAGCAGCTTTGTCATGATTACAGATACGCAGTATTTT. Its protein is CASSFVMITDTQYF.

The CDR3 reads CASSLARGAFIGYQETQYF. The DNA of the CDR3 is TGTGCCAGCAGCTTAGCGCGCGGGGCCTTTATAGGGTACCAAGAGACCCAGTACTTC. The rearrangement joins TRBV7-2 to TRBJ2-5; perhaps TRBD2 as D (6 bases). The CDR3 length is 19 residues. CDR1 is SGHTA, CDR2 FQGNSA, per germline. Trimming left V 0 bases short and J 0 bases short, with 20 bases between.

This sequence joins TRBV19 and TRBJ2-3, with unresolved D. Germline V gene sequence: CDR1 LNHDA, CDR2 SQIVND (reference sequence). V gave up 3 bases and J gave up 2 bases, with 6 bases separating them. CDR3 length equals 13 residues. The CDR3 bases are TGTGCCAGTAGTATTGCTAACACAGATACGCAGTATTTT. As protein: CASSIANTDTQYF.

This clone was observed a few times. Other DNA sequences in the same sample also yield this CDR3. V is TRBV9 and J is TRBJ1-1, with no clear D. V lost 0 bases and J 4 bases, leaving 7 bases between the germline ends. Germline CDR1 reads SGDLS; CDR2 reads YYNGEE. This CDR3 has 13 residues. The CDR3 loop is CASSVGGATEAFF. Here the CDR3 DNA reads TGTGCCAGCAGCGTAGGGGGTGCCACTGAAGCTTTCTTT.

The chain combines TRBV13 with TRBJ2-5; D uncertain. CDR3 length: 11 amino acids. V was shortened by 4 bases and J by 5 bases, with 5 bases between the two germline ends. Germline CDR1 is PRHDT and CDR2 is FYEKMQ (reference sequence). The DNA for the CDR3 is TGTGCCAGCAGCTACCGGGAGACCCAGTACTTC. Protein: CASSYRETQYF.

The chain links TRBV5-1 to TRBJ1-1, with 7 positions matching TRBD1. There are 15 residues in the CDR3. CDR1 is SGHRS and CDR2 is YFSETQ in the germline V gene. V lost 0 bases and J lost 2; bases outside the gene matches: 4. This CDR3 is CASSLDWTGNTEAFF. The CDR3 region has the DNA TGCGCCAGCAGCTTGGATTGGACAGGCAACACTGAAGCTTTCTTT.

The rearrangement uses TRBV9 and TRBJ2-5, with 8 bases that match TRBD2. The CDR3 extends over 15 amino acids. Germline V CDR1 and CDR2: SGDLS, YYNGEE. Trimming took 4 bases from V and 2 from J; bases not matched to a gene: 7. The DNA of the CDR3 is TGTGCCAGCAGCCCATATAGCGGGGAACAAGAGACCCAGTACTTC. Its translation: CASSPYSGEQETQYF.

V gene TRBV19 combines with J gene TRBJ1-5, with D uncertain. Germline CDR1 LNHDA, CDR2 SQIVND (reference sequence). V was trimmed by 2 bases and J by 0 bases, leaving 17 bases between them. The CDR3 totals 18 residues. The CDR3 reads CASSITLVQAYSNQPQHF. The CDR3 nucleotides read TGTGCCAGTAGTATAACTCTTGTTCAGGCCTATAGCAATCAGCCCCAGCATTTT. Based on the CDR3 plus reference TRBV19 and TRBJ1-5, the full variable domain is DGGITQSPKYLFRKEGQNVTLSCEQNLNHDAMYWYRQDPGQGLRLIYYSQIVNDFQKGDIAEGYSVSREKKESFPLTVTSAQKNPTAFYLCASSITLVQAYSNQPQHFGDGTRLSIL.

As DNA, the CDR3 is TGTGCCAGCAGCCTGGACTGGACCCGCCACTACGAGCAGTACTTC. Its translation is CASSLDWTRHYEQYF. J is TRBJ2-7 and V is TRBV4-2; D may be TRBD2 (5 bases). This CDR3 has 15 residues. Germline V gene lookup returns CDR1 LGHNA and CDR2 YNFKEQ. V lost 4 bases and J 3 bases, leaving 16 bases between the germline ends.

The genes are TRBV23-1 and TRBJ2-5; a weak D match, TRBD1 (5 bases). TRBV23-1 is reported as an ORF; its role is uncertain. V dropped 7 bases and J dropped 1 base, with 10 bases sitting between them. This CDR3 contains 13 residues. The CDR3 protein is CASTQGSQETQYF. The DNA of the CDR3 is TGCGCCAGCACCCAGGGTTCCCAAGAGACCCAGTACTTC.

The V call is TRBV6-5, the J call TRBJ2-5; tentative D call: TRBD1 (7 bases). This CDR3 region has 15 residues. The V and J ends lost 7 bases and 3 bases respectively, with 18 bases between them. CDR1 is MNHEY, CDR2 SVGAGI, per germline. The CDR3 DNA follows: TGTGCCAGCACCAAAGGAGGGGGACAGAAAGAGACCCAGTACTTC. Translated: CASTKGGGQKETQYF.

The V call is TRBV5-6, the J call TRBJ2-7; the D gene is possibly TRBD1 (5 bases). The CDR3 length is 13 residues. Trimming took 0 bases from V and 5 from J, leaving 9 bases between them. Per the germline V gene, CDR1 is SGHDT and CDR2 is YYEEEE. As DNA, the CDR3 is TGTGCCAGCAGCTTGGGACAGTCCCACGAGCAGTACTTC. This sequence encodes CASSLGQSHEQYF.

The rearrangement links TRBV15 to TRBJ1-5; D uncertain. V was pared by 0 bases and J by 5 bases, with 5 bases between. The CDR3 contains 13 residues. Germline V lookup: CDR1 LNHNV, CDR2 YYDKDF (reference sequence). For the CDR3, the DNA is TGTGCCACCAGCAGAGATGGGGATCAGCCCCAGCATTTT. Protein product: CATSRDGDQPQHF.

The chain couples TRBV20-1 to TRBJ2-7; D gene ambiguous. Germline CDR1 DFQATT, CDR2 SNEGSKA (reference sequence). This CDR3 comprises 11 residues. The germline V and J ends were trimmed by 3 bases and 4 bases, with 7 bases remaining between them. The CDR3 spells CSASTRYEQYF. The DNA of the CDR3 is TGCAGTGCTAGTACTCGATACGAGCAGTACTTC.

This clone was seen only a few times. This chain links TRBV28 with TRBJ2-7, with TRBD1 matching 9 bases. V was pared by 5 bases and J by 3 bases, with 5 bases of the junction left unmatched. Germline V gene data show CDR1 as MDHEN and CDR2 as SYDVKM. This CDR3 has 14 amino acids. Written as DNA, the CDR3 is TGTGCCAGCAGTACGGGACAGGGCCTCTACGAGCAGTACTTC. Its translation: CASSTGQGLYEQYF.

The chain has TRBV6-5 and TRBJ1-1; the D is unclear. Germline V gives CDR1 MNHEY, CDR2 SVGAGI. The CDR3 sequence is 12 residues long. Trimming removed 4 bases at V and 6 bases at J, with 9 bases between. CDR3 sequence: CASSSGEAEAFF. For the CDR3, the DNA is TGTGCCAGCAGTTCCGGGGAGGCTGAAGCTTTCTTT.

V is TRBV7-2 and J is TRBJ2-3; 7 bases fit TRBD2. V lost 3 bases, J lost 2 bases, and 11 bases stayed unmatched. The V gene's germline CDR1 is SGHTA and CDR2 FQGNSA. The CDR3 is 17 amino acids. The DNA of the CDR3 is TGTGCCAGCAGCTTCGCCCCCCTAGCGGCGATCACAGATACGCAGTATTTT. This codes for CASSFAPLAAITDTQYF.

The chain has TRBV29-1 and TRBJ2-1; D not certain. There are 11 residues in the CDR3. V was clipped by 5 bases and J by 8 bases, with 10 bases between them. CDR1 SQVTM and CDR2 ANQGSEA come from the germline V gene. CDR3 sequence: CSVRHVDEQFF. The DNA for the CDR3 is TGCAGCGTTCGACACGTCGATGAGCAGTTCTTC.

The chain joins TRBV5-6 to TRBJ2-3; D might be TRBD1 or TRBD2, each matching 5 bases. CDR1 and CDR2 from the germline V gene are SGHDT and YYEEEE. V lost 1 base, J lost 4 bases, and 13 bases lay in between. The CDR3 has 15 residues. CDR3 region: CASSLRGAKADTQYF. CDR3 DNA: TGTGCCAGCAGCTTGCGAGGGGCAAAGGCAGATACGCAGTATTTT.

This chain links TRBV2 with TRBJ1-2, with D unresolved. The CDR3 sequence is 12 residues long. V was shortened by 8 bases and J by 2 bases, with 9 bases between the two germline ends. Germline CDR1 reads SNHLY; CDR2 reads FYNNEI. As DNA, the CDR3 is TGTGCCAGCTTGACGGTCAACTATGGCTACACCTTC. Residues: CASLTVNYGYTF. Together with reference TRBV2 and TRBJ1-2, the CDR3 gives the full variable domain: EPEVTQTPSHQVTQMGQEVILRCVPISNHLYFYWYRQILGQKVEFLVSFYNNEISEKSEIFDDQFSVERPDGSNFTLKIRSTKLEDSAMYFCASLTVNYGYTFGSGTRLTVV.

The V and J genes are TRBV4-1 and TRBJ2-3; either TRBD1 or TRBD2 may supply D (6 bases each). The CDR3 is 16 residues long. The ends were cut back, 4 bases at V and 4 bases at J, with 18 bases in the middle. CDR1 and CDR2 (germline): MGHRA, YSYEKL. The CDR3 sequence is CASSPSGAQAPDTQYF. Here the CDR3 DNA reads TGCGCCAGCAGCCCTTCGGGGGCCCAGGCGCCAGATACGCAGTATTTT.

The chain combines TRBV6-6 with TRBJ2-7; a possible D gene is TRBD1 (5 bases). Germline values: CDR1 MNHNY, CDR2 SVGAGI (reference sequence). V was clipped by 6 bases and J by 2 bases, with 5 bases between them. The CDR3 loop spans 11 amino acids. The CDR3 loop is CASRDTYEQYF. The CDR3 nucleotides read TGTGCCAGCAGGGACACCTACGAGCAGTACTTC.

The CDR3 sequence is CASSLAAGIRLFF. Written as DNA, the CDR3 is TGCGCCAGCAGCTTGGCCGCCGGAATCAGGCTGTTTTTT. This chain links TRBV5-1 with TRBJ2-2; D is ambiguous. CDR1 and CDR2 (germline): SGHRS, YFSETQ. The CDR3 totals 13 residues. Trimming cost V 0 bases and J 13 bases, with 13 bases left between them.

The chain links TRBV6-1 to TRBJ2-7; 8 nucleotides line up with TRBD1. The V and J ends lost 8 bases and 4 bases, in that order; junction bases with no gene match: 1. CDR1 and CDR2 from the germline V gene are MNHNS and SASEGT. This CDR3 is 11 amino acids long. In DNA form, the CDR3 reads TGTGCCAGCGGACAGGGATACGAGCAGTACTTC. Translating gives CASGQGYEQYF.

The CDR3 DNA reads as TGTGCCAGCAGTTACTCGATGGACGGAGCCTACGAGCAGTACTTC. It encodes CASSYSMDGAYEQYF. This chain connects TRBV6-5 to TRBJ2-7; no definite D call. Trimming removed 0 bases at V and 2 bases at J, with 11 bases between. Germline V gene sequence: CDR1 MNHEY, CDR2 SVGAGI. The length of the CDR3 is 15 residues.

The chain combines TRBV5-1 with TRBJ1-4, with 11 bases identical to TRBD1. CDR1 is SGHRS, CDR2 YFSETQ, per germline. V lost 3 bases and J lost 8; bases outside the gene matches: 3. The CDR3 covers 14 residues. Here the CDR3 reads CASSWGQGGEKLFF. CDR3 bases: TGCGCCAGCAGCTGGGGACAGGGGGGAGAAAAACTGTTTTTT.

The CDR3: CASSLLGYNEQFF. CDR3 coding DNA: TGTGCCAGCAGCTTGTTGGGTTACAATGAGCAGTTCTTC. This chain uses TRBV5-4 with TRBJ2-1, with unresolved D. V was clipped by 1 base and J by 4 bases, with 6 bases between them. Germline assignment: CDR1 SGHNT and CDR2 YYREEE (reference sequence). The CDR3 loop spans 13 amino acids.

This chain uses TRBV6-1 with TRBJ1-2; D remains unclear. V dropped 2 bases and J dropped 3 bases, with 7 bases sitting between them. The CDR3 loop spans 13 amino acids. Germline V CDR1 and CDR2: MNHNS, SASEGT. CDR3 nucleotides: TGTGCCAGCAGTGAACGGGCCTACTATGGCTACACCTTC. Protein sequence: CASSERAYYGYTF.

This sequence joins TRBV15 and TRBJ1-3; possibly TRBD1 for D (5 bases). CDR1 and CDR2 (germline): LNHNV, YYDKDF (reference sequence). There are 16 residues in the CDR3. With 0 bases removed from V and 1 base from J, the gap between germline ends came to 10 bases. CDR3 loop: CATSRDGTPSGNTIYF. In nucleotides, the CDR3 is TGTGCCACCAGCAGAGATGGGACTCCATCTGGAAACACCATATATTTT. Full variable domain (remainder filled in from reference TRBV15 and TRBJ1-3): DAMVIQNPRYQVTQFGKPVTLSCSQTLNHNVMYWYQQKSSQAPKLLFHYYDKDFNNEADTPDNFQSRRPNTSFCFLDIRSPGLGDTAMYLCATSRDGTPSGNTIYFGEGSWLTVV.